This TCR beta chain was found in a study of T-cell reconstitution after alpha-beta-depleted transplantation in children. Study outcomes and limitations: Roughly two months post-transplant, alpha-beta T cells reportedly originated from several hundred graft clones that had expanded. One year after transplant, T-cell counts and diversity came mostly from newly produced T cells. The high TCRbeta diversity at day 60 in some patients came from surviving recipient T cells and thymic progenitors.

The length of the CDR3 is 14 residues. The ends were cut back, 0 bases at V and 7 bases at J, with 13 bases in the middle. Germline V gene sequence: CDR1 SGHKS, CDR2 YYEKEE (reference sequence). As to this clonotype: What it binds is unknown.

Preparation of the TCRbeta library involved a method that used unique molecular identifiers. MiXCR, run by TCRdb on the PCR reads, gives a single entry per CDR3 protein. The sample holds approximately 1,000,000 distinct CDR3 sequences, about 29% seen once. The sequencing used PBMCs, mostly from graft donor cells, collected 360 days after TCRalphabeta/CD19-depleted stem cell transplant. The chain recombines TRBV5-5 with TRBJ2-5, with D perhaps TRBD2 (5 bases). This TCR derives from a boy less than two years old who had a stem cell transplant for SCID, so the T cells may come from the graft donor. CDR3 sequence: CASSLDPGGRTQYF. CDR3 nucleotides: TGTGCCAGCAGCTTGGACCCTGGAGGAAGGACCCAGTACTTC.